This T cell receptor (beta chain) was profiled in a study of T cells after yellow fever vaccination. Study findings and constraints: Among all clonotypes, a small share was observed in both CD4 and CD8 compartments.

Via MiXCR, TCRdb re-called the 5' RACE reads, giving one row per CDR3 protein. The sample has 610,000 or so distinct CDR3 sequences; 9% to 15% are singletons. With V trimmed by 2 bases and J by 0 bases, 5 bases remained unmatched. Germline-derived CDR1 and CDR2 are GTSNPN and SVGIG (reference sequence). CDR3 length: 15 residues. This clonotype was seen a few times. Antigen unknown. This clonotype was obtained from a man aged 25 to 40 who received the YFV17D yellow fever vaccine. The chain couples TRBV30 to TRBJ2-3, with 7 bases aligning to TRBD1. The specimen was PBMCs, collected on the day of the yellow fever booster vaccination. The CDR3 protein is CAWSRQGFSTDTQYF. In DNA form, the CDR3 reads TGTGCCTGGAGTAGACAGGGTTTTAGCACAGATACGCAGTATTTT.